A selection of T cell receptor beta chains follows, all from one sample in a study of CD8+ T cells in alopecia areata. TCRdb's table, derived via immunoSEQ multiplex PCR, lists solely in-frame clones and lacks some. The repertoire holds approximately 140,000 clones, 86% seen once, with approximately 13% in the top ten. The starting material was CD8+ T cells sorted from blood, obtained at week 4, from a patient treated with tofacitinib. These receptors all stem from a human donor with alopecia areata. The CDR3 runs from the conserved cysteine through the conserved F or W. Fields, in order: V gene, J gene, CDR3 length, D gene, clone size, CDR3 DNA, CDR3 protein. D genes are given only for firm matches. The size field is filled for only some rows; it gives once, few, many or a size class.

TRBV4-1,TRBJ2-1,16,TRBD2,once,TGCGCCAGCAGCCAAGAAGAGCGGGACTACTACAATGAGCAGTTCTTC,CASSQEERDYYNEQFF
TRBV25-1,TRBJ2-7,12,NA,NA,TGTGCCAGCAGTTTCGGATCCTACGAGCAGTACTTC,CASSFGSYEQYF
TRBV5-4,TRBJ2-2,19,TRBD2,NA,TGTGCCAGCAGCTCCAGTTTGAGAGCGGGGGTCCTGAACACCGGGGAGCTGTTTTTT,CASSSSLRAGVLNTGELFF
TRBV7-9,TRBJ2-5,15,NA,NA,TGTGCCAGCAGCCCCCCCGGGAGTTACCAAGAGACCCAGTACTTC,CASSPPGSYQETQYF
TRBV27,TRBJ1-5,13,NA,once,TGTGCCAGCAGTTTAATGGGTAATCAGCCCCAGCATTTT,CASSLMGNQPQHF
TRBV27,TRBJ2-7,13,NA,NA,TGTGCCAGCACTCTCACTGGTGGTTACGAGCAGTACTTC,CASTLTGGYEQYF
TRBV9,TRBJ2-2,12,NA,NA,TGTGCCAGCACCCCGAACACCGGGGAGCTGTTTTTT,CASTPNTGELFF
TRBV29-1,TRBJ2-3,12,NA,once,TGCAGCGTAATCACAGGAAAAGATACGCAGTATTTT,CSVITGKDTQYF
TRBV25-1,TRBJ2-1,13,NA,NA,TGTGCCAGCAGTGACCCACAGGGTTTTGAGCAGTTCTTC,CASSDPQGFEQFF
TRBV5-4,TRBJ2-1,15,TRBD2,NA,TGTGCCAGCAGCTTGACTAGCGGGGGGGTGAATGAGCAGTTCTTC,CASSLTSGGVNEQFF
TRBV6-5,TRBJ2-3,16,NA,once,TGTGCCAGCAGTTACTCGGGACACCCCCGCACAGATACGCAGTATTTT,CASSYSGHPRTDTQYF
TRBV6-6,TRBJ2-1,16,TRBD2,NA,TGTGCCAGCAGTACCAGACTAGCGGGAACGGATGGTGAGCAGTTCTTC,CASSTRLAGTDGEQFF
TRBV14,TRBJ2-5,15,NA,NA,TGTGCCAGCAGCCAAGATCTTATGACGGGAGACGCCCAGTACTTC,CASSQDLMTGDAQYF
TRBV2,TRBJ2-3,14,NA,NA,TGTGCCAGCAGTCGAGCGGAAGACACAGATACGCAGTATTTT,CASSRAEDTDTQYF
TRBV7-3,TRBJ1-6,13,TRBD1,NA,TGTGCCAGCAGAGCAGGGGGAAATTCACCCCTCCACTTT,CASRAGGNSPLHF
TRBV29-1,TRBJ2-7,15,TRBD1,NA,TGCAGCGCAACTAAAAGGGACAGTCCTTCCTACGAGCAGTACTTC,CSATKRDSPSYEQYF
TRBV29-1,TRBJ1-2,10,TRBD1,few,TGCAGCACCCGGGACAGGGGTTACACCTTC,CSTRDRGYTF
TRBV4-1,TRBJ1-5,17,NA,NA,TGCGCCAGCAGCCAAGACTTCGTGACAGAGCTTCGGCAGCCCCAGCATTTT,CASSQDFVTELRQPQHF
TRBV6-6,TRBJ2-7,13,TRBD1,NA,TGTGCCAGCAGTTATGGGACAGTCTACGAGCAGTACTTC,CASSYGTVYEQYF
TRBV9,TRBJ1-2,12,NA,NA,TGTGCCAGCAGCCCACTCCCTCATGGCTACACCTTC,CASSPLPHGYTF
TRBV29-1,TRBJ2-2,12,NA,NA,TGCAGCGTTGGAGGGGGCACCGGGGAGCTGTTTTTT,CSVGGGTGELFF
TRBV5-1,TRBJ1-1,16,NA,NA,TGCGCCAGCAGCTTATCTGATTTCTACATGAACACTGAAGCTTTCTTT,CASSLSDFYMNTEAFF
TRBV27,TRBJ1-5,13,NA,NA,TGTGCCAGCAGTTTCCAGTCCAATCAGCCCCAGCATTTT,CASSFQSNQPQHF